The next 18 T cell receptor beta chains were all read from a single sample in a study of T cells in Graves' hyperthyroidism and ophthalmopathy. Using RNA transcripts as the source, TCR beta CDR3 regions were amplified. First-round RT-PCR targeting the TCR CDR3 was performed with the HTBI primer set. MiXCR was run by TCRdb on the multiplex PCR reads, yielding one entry per CDR3 protein. The sample lists 400,000 to 550,000 distinct CDR3 sequences, around a quarter occurring once. The sequencing sample was made of blood. The receptors originated from a woman in her twenties or thirties with Graves' ophthalmopathy.

At least ten counts were recorded for this clonotype. The rearrangement joins TRBV6-1 to TRBJ1-1; D gene uncertain. There are 15 residues in the CDR3. Germline values: CDR1 MNHNS, CDR2 SASEGT. V was shortened by 1 base and J by 1 base, with 10 bases between the two germline ends. The CDR3 spells CASSEGQLGNTEAFF. In DNA, the CDR3 is TGTGCCAGCAGTGAAGGTCAATTGGGGAACACTGAAGCTTTCTTT.

This clonotype has just a few counts. This chain connects TRBV6-1 to TRBJ2-5; 14 nucleotides match TRBD2. The CDR3 length is 17 residues. With 2 bases clipped from V and 4 bases from J, the junction kept 6 bases outside the gene matches. Germline V CDR1 and CDR2: MNHNS, SASEGT. The chain's CDR3 is CASSELPGLAGGETQYF. CDR3 nucleotide sequence: TGTGCCAGCAGTGAACTCCCCGGACTAGCGGGGGGAGAGACCCAGTACTTC.

This clonotype was counted ten times or more. The chain couples TRBV11-2 to TRBJ2-5; unclear D gene. The CDR3 totals 14 residues. Germline V lookup: CDR1 SGHAT, CDR2 FQNNGV. V was cut by 1 base and J by 3 bases, with 9 bases left in between. Here the CDR3 reads CASSLAESKETQYF. Here the CDR3 DNA reads TGTGCCAGCAGCTTAGCCGAATCTAAAGAGACCCAGTACTTC.

Concerning this clonotype: A much larger clone sits a single nucleotide away, making a read error possible. The chain couples TRBV27 to TRBJ2-4; 7 bases map to TRBD2. Germline V lookup: CDR1 MNHEY, CDR2 SMNVEV (reference sequence). The CDR3 has 14 amino acids. The chain's CDR3 is CASSVLPGLNIKYF. CDR3 nucleotide sequence: TGTGCCAGCAGTGTCCTCCCGGGACTAAACATTAAGTACTTC.

The table lists this clonotype with many counts. The rearrangement joins TRBV10-3 to TRBJ2-7; no firm D call. CDR3 length equals 15 residues. Between the trimmed V and J ends, which lost 0 bases and 3 bases, there was a span of 12 bases. Germline values: CDR1 ENHRY, CDR2 SYGVKD. The chain's CDR3 is CAISESEPRYYEQYF. The CDR3 bases are TGTGCCATCAGTGAGTCGGAGCCCCGATACTACGAGCAGTACTTC.

Ten or more counts support this clonotype. The chain couples TRBV27 to TRBJ1-2; possible D gene TRBD1, 6 bases. This CDR3 contains 16 residues. V lost 0 bases to trimming and J lost 5 bases, with 16 bases between them. Germline V CDR1 and CDR2: MNHEY, SMNVEV (reference sequence). The CDR3 spells CASSLSFLGGRYGYTF. CDR3 nucleotides: TGTGCCAGCAGTTTATCGTTTTTGGGGGGCCGGTATGGCTACACCTTC.

This chain links TRBV7-3 with TRBJ2-4, with 8 bases identical to TRBD2. The CDR3 covers 15 residues. Germline CDR1 SGHTA, CDR2 FQGTGA. V lost 2 bases and J lost 6; bases outside the gene matches: 6. This CDR3 is CASSLDGTSPNIQYF. For the CDR3, the DNA is TGTGCCAGCAGCTTAGACGGGACTAGTCCAAACATTCAGTACTTC.

The chain uses TRBV15 and TRBJ1-1; D ambiguous. V shed 0 bases and J shed 3 bases, with 14 bases lying between them. CDR3 length equals 16 residues. Germline assignment: CDR1 LNHNV and CDR2 YYDKDF (reference sequence). CDR3 DNA sequence: TGTGCCACCAGCAGAGATCTGTCCCTCGGGGACACTGAAGCTTTCTTT. Its protein is CATSRDLSLGDTEAFF.

Details on this clonotype: Just one base apart from a much larger clone, this may be a read error. V is TRBV27 and J is TRBJ1-2; D uncertain. CDR3 size: 15 residues. Germline V gene lookup returns CDR1 MNHEY and CDR2 SMNVEV (reference sequence). CDR3: CASSPQVVGSTGYSF. In DNA form, the CDR3 reads TGTGCCAGCAGTCCCCAAGTGGTGGGTTCTACCGGCTACAGCTTC.

This clonotype was observed many times. The chain combines TRBV20-1 with TRBJ1-2; D uncertain. This CDR3 region has 16 residues. Trimming took off 3 bases at V and 0 bases at J, with 17 bases between the two ends. Per the germline V gene, CDR1 is DFQATT and CDR2 is SNEGSKA (reference sequence). CDR3 amino acids: CSARDPRREANYGYTF. The CDR3 DNA follows: TGCAGTGCTAGGGATCCTCGGAGGGAGGCTAACTATGGCTACACCTTC.

This clonotype was recorded at least ten times. This chain connects TRBV6-1 to TRBJ1-1; TRBD1 might be the D (6 bases). This CDR3 has 15 residues. From germline, CDR1 is MNHNS and CDR2 SASEGT. The germline V and J ends were trimmed by 5 bases and 0 bases, with 13 bases remaining between them. Here the CDR3 reads CASSQDSSMNTEAFF. The CDR3 DNA sequence: TGTGCCAGCAGTCAGGACAGTTCAATGAACACTGAAGCTTTCTTT.

This clonotype was detected ten times or more. The chain is built from TRBV20-1 and TRBJ1-1; D is undetermined. The V end was cut by 4 bases, the J end by 1 base, with 10 bases between. CDR1 DFQATT and CDR2 SNEGSKA come from the germline V gene (reference sequence). The CDR3 length is 13 residues. The CDR3 loop is CSAIDQPNTEAFF. CDR3 sequence (DNA): TGCAGTGCTATAGACCAGCCGAACACTGAAGCTTTCTTT.

V is TRBV28 and J is TRBJ1-1; 8 bases fit TRBD1. CDR3 size: 15 residues. The germline V gene encodes CDR1 MDHEN and CDR2 SYDVKM. The trim removed 4 bases at V and 2 bases at J, leaving 6 bases unmatched. CDR3 region: CASSYGDRTNTEAFF. The CDR3 DNA reads TGTGCCAGCAGTTACGGGGACAGGACAAACACTGAAGCTTTCTTT.

Ten or more counts support this clonotype. The V and J genes are TRBV4-3 and TRBJ2-4; D unclear. The CDR3 extends over 15 amino acids. The germline gives CDR1 LGHNA, CDR2 YSLEER. V was trimmed by 1 base and J by 6 bases, leaving 13 bases between them. CDR3 residues: CASSQVFDSGNIQYF. DNA of the CDR3: TGCGCCAGCAGCCAAGTTTTCGATTCGGGAAACATTCAGTACTTC.

Regarding this clonotype: This could be a read error, since a much larger clone is one nucleotide away. This rearrangement joins TRBV3-1 to TRBJ1-5, with a weak D call TRBD1 (5 bases). From germline, CDR1 is LGHDT and CDR2 YNNKEL (reference sequence). The CDR3 is 15 amino acids. This CDR3 is CAISQAPGLQQPQHF. The CDR3 DNA follows: TGTGCCATCAGCCAAGCACCGGGACTCCAACAGCCCCAGCATTTT.

This clonotype has at least ten counts. V is TRBV7-2 and J is TRBJ2-5, with 8 bases lining up with TRBD2. Germline CDR1 reads SGHTA; CDR2 reads FQGNSA. This CDR3 is built from 16 residues. The V gene end was trimmed by 3 bases and the J gene end by 6 bases; junction bases not matched to a gene: 12. The CDR3 DNA follows: TGTGCCAGCAGCTTTGGGGAGCGGGGGTTGGGGAAGACCCAGTACTTC. Translated: CASSFGERGLGKTQYF.

V usage is TRBV12-3 or TRBV12-4 and J usage is TRBJ2-2, with 10 bases matching TRBD2. The CDR3 covers 16 residues. The V gene end was trimmed by 7 bases and the J gene end by 1 base; junction bases not matched to a gene: 6. The CDR3 protein is CASKTSGVMNTGELFF. CDR3 sequence (DNA): TGTGCCAGCAAAACTAGCGGGGTAATGAACACCGGGGAGCTGTTTTTT.

Ten or more counts support this clonotype. This chain joins TRBV29-1 and TRBJ2-7, with 10 bases fitting TRBD2. Per germline, CDR1 SQVTM and CDR2 ANQGSEA. This CDR3 region has 13 residues. Trimming took 2 bases from V and 10 from J; bases not matched to a gene: 8. CDR3 in DNA: TGCAGCGTTGAACGTGCTAGCGGGAGAAGACAGTACTTC. Its protein product is CSVERASGRRQYF.